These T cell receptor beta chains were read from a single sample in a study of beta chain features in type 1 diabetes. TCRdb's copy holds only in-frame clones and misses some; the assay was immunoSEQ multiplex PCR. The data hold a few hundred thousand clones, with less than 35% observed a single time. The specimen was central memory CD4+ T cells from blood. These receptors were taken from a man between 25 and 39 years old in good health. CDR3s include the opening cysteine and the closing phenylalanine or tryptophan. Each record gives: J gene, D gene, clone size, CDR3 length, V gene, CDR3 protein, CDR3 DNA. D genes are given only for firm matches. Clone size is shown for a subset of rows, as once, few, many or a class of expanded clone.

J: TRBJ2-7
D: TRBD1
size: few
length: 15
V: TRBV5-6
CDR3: CASSPTGTGYYEQYF
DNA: TGTGCCAGCAGCCCCACCGGGACAGGCTACTACGAGCAGTACTTC

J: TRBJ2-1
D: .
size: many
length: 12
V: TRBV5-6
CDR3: CASSLRRHEQFF
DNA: TGTGCCAGCAGCTTGAGGCGTCATGAGCAGTTCTTC

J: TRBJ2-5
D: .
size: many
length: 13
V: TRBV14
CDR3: CASSQAWGETQYF
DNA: TGTGCCAGCAGCCAGGCGTGGGGAGAGACCCAGTACTTC

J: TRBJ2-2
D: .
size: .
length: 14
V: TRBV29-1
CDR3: CSVDAGANTGELFF
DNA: TGCAGCGTTGATGCGGGGGCCAACACCGGGGAGCTGTTTTTT

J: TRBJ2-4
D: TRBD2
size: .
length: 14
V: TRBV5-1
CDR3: CASSPLVAGDIQYF
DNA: TGCGCCAGCAGCCCGCTTGTAGCGGGAGACATTCAGTACTTC

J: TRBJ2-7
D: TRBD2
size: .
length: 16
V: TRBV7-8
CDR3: CASSPYRLAGDYEQYF
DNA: TGTGCCAGCAGCCCGTACAGACTAGCGGGAGACTACGAGCAGTACTTC

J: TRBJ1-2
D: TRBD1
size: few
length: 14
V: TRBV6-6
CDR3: CASSWDRLNYGYTF
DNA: TGTGCCAGCAGTTGGGACAGGTTAAACTATGGCTACACCTTC

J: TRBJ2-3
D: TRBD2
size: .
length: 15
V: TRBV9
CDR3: CASSGGTSGRSTQYF
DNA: TGTGCCAGCAGCGGCGGGACTAGCGGGAGAAGCACGCAGTATTTT

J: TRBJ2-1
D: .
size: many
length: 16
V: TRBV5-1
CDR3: CASSLVGVSSYNEQFF
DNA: TGCGCCAGCAGCTTGGTTGGAGTAAGCTCCTACAATGAGCAGTTCTTC

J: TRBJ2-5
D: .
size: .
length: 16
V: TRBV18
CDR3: CASSPRVALYEETQYF
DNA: TGTGCCAGCTCACCACGCGTCGCCCTCTACGAAGAGACCCAGTACTTC

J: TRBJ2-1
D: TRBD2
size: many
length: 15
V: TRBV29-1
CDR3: CSVEGGGSHLNEQFF
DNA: TGCAGCGTTGAAGGGGGGGGTTCCCACCTCAATGAGCAGTTCTTC